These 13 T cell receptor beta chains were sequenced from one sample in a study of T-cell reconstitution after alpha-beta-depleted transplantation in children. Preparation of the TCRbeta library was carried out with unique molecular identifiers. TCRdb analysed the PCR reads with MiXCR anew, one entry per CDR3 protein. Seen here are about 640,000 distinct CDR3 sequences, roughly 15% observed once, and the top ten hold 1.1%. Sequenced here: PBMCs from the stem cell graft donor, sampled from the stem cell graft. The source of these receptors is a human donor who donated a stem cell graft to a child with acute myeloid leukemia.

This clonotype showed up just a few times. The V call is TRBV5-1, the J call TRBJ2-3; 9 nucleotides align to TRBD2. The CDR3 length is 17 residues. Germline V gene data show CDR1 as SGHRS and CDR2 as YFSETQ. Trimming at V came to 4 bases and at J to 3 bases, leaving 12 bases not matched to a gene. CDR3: CASSLRVLAGETDTQYF. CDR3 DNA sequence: TGCGCCAGCAGCCTTCGGGTGTTAGCGGGGGAAACAGATACGCAGTATTTT.

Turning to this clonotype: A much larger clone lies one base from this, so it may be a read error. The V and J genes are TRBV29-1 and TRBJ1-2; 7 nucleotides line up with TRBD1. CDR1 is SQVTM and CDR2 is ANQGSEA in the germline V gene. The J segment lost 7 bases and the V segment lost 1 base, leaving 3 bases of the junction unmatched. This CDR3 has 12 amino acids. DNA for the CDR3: TGCAGCGTTGAAGTAGGGGGCAGTGGCTACACCTTC. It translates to CSVEVGGSGYTF.

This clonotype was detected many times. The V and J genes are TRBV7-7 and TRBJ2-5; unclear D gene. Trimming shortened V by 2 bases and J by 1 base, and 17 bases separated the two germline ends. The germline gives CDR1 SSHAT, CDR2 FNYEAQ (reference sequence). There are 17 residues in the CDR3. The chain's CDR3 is CASSLSVVGSAQETQYF. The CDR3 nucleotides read TGTGCCAGCAGCTTATCGGTGGTAGGAAGCGCCCAAGAGACCCAGTACTTC.

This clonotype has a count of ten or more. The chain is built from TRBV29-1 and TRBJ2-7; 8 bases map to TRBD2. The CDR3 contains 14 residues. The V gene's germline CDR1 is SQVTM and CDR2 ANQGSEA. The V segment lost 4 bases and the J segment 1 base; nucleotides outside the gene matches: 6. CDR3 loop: CSVVAGGHSYEQYF. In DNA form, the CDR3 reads TGCAGCGTTGTCGCGGGGGGACATTCCTACGAGCAGTACTTC.

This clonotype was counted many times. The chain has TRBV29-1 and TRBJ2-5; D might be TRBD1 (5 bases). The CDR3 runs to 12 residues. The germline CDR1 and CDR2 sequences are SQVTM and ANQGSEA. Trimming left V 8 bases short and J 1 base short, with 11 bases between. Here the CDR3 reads CSLSGFQETQYF. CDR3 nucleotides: TGCAGCTTATCAGGGTTCCAAGAGACCCAGTACTTC.

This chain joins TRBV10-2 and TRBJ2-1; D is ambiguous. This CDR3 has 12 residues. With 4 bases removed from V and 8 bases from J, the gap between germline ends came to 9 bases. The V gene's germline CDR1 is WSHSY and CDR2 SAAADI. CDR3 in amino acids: CASSAVTDEQFF. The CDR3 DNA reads TGCGCCAGCAGTGCGGTGACGGATGAGCAGTTCTTC.

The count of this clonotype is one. In DNA, the CDR3 is TGTGCCAGCACCTTTAGACGATGGTGGGGGCTGGGAGCTTTCTTT. Translation gives CASTFRRWWGLGAFF. V gene TRBV13 combines with J gene TRBJ1-1; weak D call: TRBD1 (6 bases). The germline V gene has CDR1 PRHDT and CDR2 FYEKMQ (reference sequence). The CDR3 contains 15 residues. Trimming cost V 7 bases and J 10 bases, with 25 bases left between them.

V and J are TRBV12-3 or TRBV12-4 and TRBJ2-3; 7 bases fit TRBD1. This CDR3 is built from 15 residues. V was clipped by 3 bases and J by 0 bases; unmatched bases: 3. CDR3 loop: CASSFPGQSTDTQYF. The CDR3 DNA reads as TGTGCCAGCAGTTTTCCGGGACAGAGCACAGATACGCAGTATTTT.

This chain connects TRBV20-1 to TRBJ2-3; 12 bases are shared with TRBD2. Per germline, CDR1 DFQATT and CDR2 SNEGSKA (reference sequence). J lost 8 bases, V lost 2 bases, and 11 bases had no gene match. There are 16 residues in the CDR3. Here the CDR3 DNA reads TGCAGTGCTAGATCGCTGGCTAGCGGGGGGGCAGGTACGCAGTATTTT. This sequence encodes CSARSLASGGAGTQYF.

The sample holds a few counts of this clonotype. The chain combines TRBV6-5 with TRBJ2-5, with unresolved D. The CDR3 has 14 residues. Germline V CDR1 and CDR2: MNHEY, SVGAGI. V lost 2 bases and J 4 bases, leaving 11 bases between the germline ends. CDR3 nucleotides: TGTGCCAGCAGTTACCGATTATTAGGAGAGACCCAGTACTTC. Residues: CASSYRLLGETQYF.

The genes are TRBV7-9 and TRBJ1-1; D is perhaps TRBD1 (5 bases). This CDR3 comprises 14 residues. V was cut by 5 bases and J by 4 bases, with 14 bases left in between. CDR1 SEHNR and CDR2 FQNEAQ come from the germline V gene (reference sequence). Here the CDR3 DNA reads TGTGCCAGCAGCCCGGGGCAGCCGGGCACTGAAGCTTTCTTT. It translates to CASSPGQPGTEAFF.

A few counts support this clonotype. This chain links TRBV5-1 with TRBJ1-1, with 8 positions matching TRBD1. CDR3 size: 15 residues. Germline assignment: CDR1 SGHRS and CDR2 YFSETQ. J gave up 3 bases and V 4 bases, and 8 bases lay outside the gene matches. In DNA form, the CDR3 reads TGCGCCAGCAGCCCGGACAGGGCGGGGGACACTGAAGCTTTCTTT. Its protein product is CASSPDRAGDTEAFF.

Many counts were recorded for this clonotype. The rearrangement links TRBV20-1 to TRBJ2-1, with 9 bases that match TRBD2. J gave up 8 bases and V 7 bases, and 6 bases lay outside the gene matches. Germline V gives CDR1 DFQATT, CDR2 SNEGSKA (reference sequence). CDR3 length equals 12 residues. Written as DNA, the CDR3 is TGCAGTGGGAGCGGGGGGTTCTATGAGCAGTTCTTC. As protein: CSGSGGFYEQFF.